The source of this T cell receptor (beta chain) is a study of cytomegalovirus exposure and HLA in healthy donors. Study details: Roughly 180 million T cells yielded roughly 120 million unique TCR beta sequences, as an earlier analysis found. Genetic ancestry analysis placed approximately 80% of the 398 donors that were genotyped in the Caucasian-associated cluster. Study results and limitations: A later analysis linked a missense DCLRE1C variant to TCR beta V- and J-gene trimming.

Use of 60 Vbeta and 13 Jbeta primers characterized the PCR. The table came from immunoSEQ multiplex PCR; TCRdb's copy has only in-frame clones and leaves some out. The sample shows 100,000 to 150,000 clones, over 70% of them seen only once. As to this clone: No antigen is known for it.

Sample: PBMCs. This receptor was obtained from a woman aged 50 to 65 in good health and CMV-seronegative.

The DNA for the CDR3 is TGTGCCACCAGACTAGCCAGCACAGATACGCAGTATTTT. It encodes CATRLASTDTQYF. The chain uses TRBV27 and TRBJ2-3, with 7 bases identical to TRBD2. J gave up 0 bases and V 10 bases, and 4 bases lay outside the gene matches. The CDR3 extends over 13 amino acids. Germline lookup yields CDR1 MNHEY and CDR2 SMNVEV (reference sequence).